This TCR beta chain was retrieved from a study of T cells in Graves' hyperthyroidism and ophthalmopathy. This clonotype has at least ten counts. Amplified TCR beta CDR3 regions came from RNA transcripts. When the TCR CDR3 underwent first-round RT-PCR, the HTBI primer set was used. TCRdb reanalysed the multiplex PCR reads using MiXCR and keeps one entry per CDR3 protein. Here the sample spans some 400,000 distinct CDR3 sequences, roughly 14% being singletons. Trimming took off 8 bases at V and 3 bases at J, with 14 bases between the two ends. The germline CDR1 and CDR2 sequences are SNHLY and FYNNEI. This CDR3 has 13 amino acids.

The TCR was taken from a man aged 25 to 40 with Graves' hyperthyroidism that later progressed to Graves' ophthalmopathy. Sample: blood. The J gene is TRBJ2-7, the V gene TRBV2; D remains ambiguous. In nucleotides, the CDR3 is TGTGCCAGCTGCTTAACCACCCTCTACGAGCAGTACTTC. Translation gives CASCLTTLYEQYF.